Sequencing of this T cell receptor (beta chain) was carried out in a study of cytomegalovirus exposure and HLA in healthy donors. Overall study findings and caveats: Further analysis, carried out later, found HLA-associated TCR beta chains more clonally expanded than equally common other chains. After further analysis at a later stage, 16,951 TCR beta sequences were associated with HLA alleles at 0.05 false discovery rate. Indistinguishability led to the exclusion of some V segments, TRBV6-2 and TRBV6-3 included. CMV antigen specificity of a few CMV-associated chains was confirmed in vitro.

As for this clone: Its target is unknown.

PCR amplification relied on 60 Vbeta primers (plus 13 Jbeta primers). The repertoire was sequenced with immunoSEQ multiplex PCR; TCRdb's copy has only in-frame clones and lacks some. The table lists about 170,000 clones, roughly 73% of them singletons. This CDR3 region has 15 residues. The V gene lost 5 bases and the J gene lost 3 bases, with 14 bases spanning the gap. Germline V lookup: CDR1 SNHLY, CDR2 FYNNEI. The TCR originated in a female donor in good health and CMV-seronegative. The chain combines TRBV2 with TRBJ1-5; no reliable D call. The sample was PBMCs. CDR3 region: CASSQQTRINQPQHF. The CDR3 DNA sequence: TGTGCCAGCAGTCAACAGACGAGAATCAATCAGCCCCAGCATTTT.